The 26 T cell receptor beta chains listed next were all sequenced from one sample in a study of CD8 T cells in ankylosing spondylitis. TCRdb reprocessed the 5' RACE reads via MiXCR and lists one record per CDR3 protein. The sample has more than 250,000 distinct CDR3 sequences; around a tenth are singletons. Sample: blood, either unsorted or a sorted T cell fraction (not recorded which). The receptors shown here come from a female donor with ankylosing spondylitis or in good health (not recorded which).

This rearrangement joins TRBV20-1 to TRBJ2-7; maybe TRBD2 (5 bases). The CDR3 has 13 amino acids. V lost 2 bases, J lost 0 bases, and 8 bases lay in between. Germline CDR1 DFQATT, CDR2 SNEGSKA (reference sequence). CDR3 DNA sequence: TGCAGTGCTAGAAGAGGGCTCTCCTACGAGCAGTACTTC. It translates to CSARRGLSYEQYF.

The chain links TRBV20-1 to TRBJ2-3, with a tentative D call TRBD1 (6 bases). V was clipped by 6 bases and J by 4 bases, with 20 bases between them. From germline, CDR1 is DFQATT and CDR2 SNEGSKA (reference sequence). This CDR3 contains 15 residues. The chain's CDR3 is CSAPGAGHYADTQYF. As DNA, the CDR3 is TGCAGTGCCCCAGGGGCAGGGCATTACGCAGATACGCAGTATTTT.

On this clonotype: The junction differs from germline at one of its ends, possibly a read error. The chain is built from TRBV24-1 and TRBJ2-3; D remains unclear. Germline CDR1 reads KGHDR; CDR2 reads SFDVKD. The CDR3 has 16 residues. CDR3 sequence reads: CATSDWKGLGTYTQYF. CDR3 nucleotide sequence: TGTGCCACCAGTGATTGGAAGGGTTTGGGCACATATACACAGTATTTT.

This clonotype has more than one count but fewer than ten. The CDR3 region has the DNA TGTGCCAGCAGCCCTCCCCCTGGGGGGTGGAATCAGCCCCAGCATTTT. As protein: CASSPPPGGWNQPQHF. The rearrangement uses TRBV7-2 and TRBJ1-5; perhaps TRBD1 as D (5 bases). Germline assignment: CDR1 SGHTA and CDR2 FQGNSA. Trimming shortened V by 5 bases and J by 4 bases, and 18 bases separated the two germline ends. This CDR3 contains 16 residues.

This clonotype was seen a handful of times. The V gene is TRBV7-6, the J gene TRBJ2-7; D is possibly TRBD2 (5 bases). The CDR3 is 16 residues long. Trimming removed 0 bases from V and 2 bases from J, with 14 bases in between. Germline V CDR1 and CDR2: SGHVS, FNYEAQ. The CDR3 here is CASSLAAADITYEQYF. The DNA of the CDR3 is TGTGCCAGCAGCTTAGCAGCAGCGGATATAACCTACGAGCAGTACTTC.

This clonotype showed up many times. V gene TRBV20-1 combines with J gene TRBJ1-6; D call uncertain. CDR1 and CDR2 from the germline V gene are DFQATT and SNEGSKA (reference sequence). The V end was cut by 0 bases, the J end by 1 base, with 10 bases between. The length of the CDR3 is 16 residues. The CDR3 region is CSARDERVSYNSPLHF. In DNA, the CDR3 is TGCAGTGCTAGAGATGAGAGGGTTTCCTATAATTCACCCCTCCACTTT.

This clonotype was counted a few times. The V gene is TRBV5-1, the J gene TRBJ2-1, with 11 bases fitting TRBD1. There are 15 residues in the CDR3. Germline assignment: CDR1 SGHRS and CDR2 YFSETQ. V dropped 5 bases and J dropped 6; count of bases not matched to a gene: 7. CDR3 sequence reads: CASSPGQGVVNEQFF. The CDR3 region has the DNA TGCGCCAGCAGTCCGGGACAGGGGGTCGTCAATGAGCAGTTCTTC.

This clonotype was seen ten or more times. The rearrangement links TRBV5-6 to TRBJ2-1; D remains ambiguous. Germline V gene sequence: CDR1 SGHDT, CDR2 YYEEEE. The CDR3 is 14 amino acids. Trimming stripped 1 base from V and 0 bases from J, with 5 bases between. CDR3 nucleotides: TGTGCCAGCAGCTTGAGTCACTCCTACAATGAGCAGTTCTTC. Amino acids: CASSLSHSYNEQFF.

This clonotype was seen many times. This chain uses TRBV28 with TRBJ2-1; D uncertain. The CDR3 spans 11 residues. Per germline, CDR1 MDHEN and CDR2 SYDVKM. With 5 bases removed from V and 7 bases from J, the gap between germline ends came to 6 bases. The CDR3 nucleotides read TGTGCCAGCAGTCGCCCTAATGAGCAGTTCTTC. Translating it yields CASSRPNEQFF.

The sample holds many counts of this clonotype. The chain has TRBV10-3 and TRBJ1-1, with no clear D. The CDR3 has 13 residues. Germline-derived CDR1 and CDR2 are ENHRY and SYGVKD. Trimming cost V 3 bases and J 5 bases, with 10 bases left between them. Here the CDR3 DNA reads TGTGCCATCAGTGAAGAGGGTGGTACTGAAGCTTTCTTT. It encodes CAISEEGGTEAFF.

In this sample, this clonotype turned up a few times. The chain is built from TRBV15 and TRBJ2-7, with D maybe TRBD2 (6 bases). Trimming removed 9 bases at V and 7 bases at J, with 16 bases between. The CDR3 runs 12 residues. Germline V gene data show CDR1 as LNHNV and CDR2 as YYDKDF (reference sequence). CDR3 DNA: TGTGCCACTGGAGGGACGTACCGTGAGCAGTACTTC. It yields the protein CATGGTYREQYF.

This clonotype came up a few times. This rearrangement joins TRBV4-3 to TRBJ2-2; TRBD2 is a possible D gene (5 bases). Germline CDR1 reads LGHNA; CDR2 reads YSLEER. Trimming removed 2 bases from V and 0 bases from J, with 19 bases in between. The CDR3 spans 19 residues. The CDR3: CASSQSFYDIGTNTGELFF. The CDR3 bases are TGCGCCAGCAGCCAATCCTTTTACGACATCGGGACGAACACCGGGGAGCTGTTTTTT.

This clonotype was recorded at least ten times. The junction and the germline gene differ at one end; a read error may be behind it. This chain links TRBV5-1 with TRBJ1-2, with D unclear. Germline loops: CDR1 SGHRS, CDR2 YFSETQ. The CDR3 is 14 residues long. CDR3 nucleotide sequence: TGTGCCAGCAGCTTGACCGGGTCTAACTATGGCTACACCTTC. This translates into CASSLTGSNYGYTF.

There are many counts of this clonotype. J is TRBJ2-1 and V is TRBV12-3 or TRBV12-4; TRBD2 is a possible D gene (5 bases). Trimming stripped 6 bases from V and 7 bases from J, with 10 bases between. The CDR3 loop spans 12 amino acids. The CDR3 reads CASSLRGNEQFF. The CDR3 bases are TGTGCCAGCAGCCTACGGGGTAATGAGCAGTTCTTC.

This clonotype was seen a handful of times. This chain links TRBV20-1 with TRBJ2-5; D might be TRBD2 (6 bases). This CDR3 spans 14 amino acids. CDR1 is DFQATT and CDR2 is SNEGSKA in the germline V gene (reference sequence). V was pared by 3 bases and J by 4 bases, with 15 bases between. CDR3 sequence: CSASKGTVRETQYF. DNA for the CDR3: TGCAGTGCTAGCAAAGGGACTGTTCGAGAGACCCAGTACTTC.

The chain is built from TRBV5-5 and TRBJ1-5; D is perhaps TRBD1 (6 bases). The CDR3 consists of 16 residues. The V gene lost 2 bases and the J gene lost 6 bases, with 18 bases spanning the gap. Germline assignment: CDR1 SGHKS and CDR2 YYEKEE (reference sequence). CDR3 protein: CASSFDGTLLGQPQHF. DNA for the CDR3: TGTGCCAGCAGCTTTGATGGGACATTGCTCGGTCAGCCCCAGCATTTT.

This clonotype was found a few times. The gene calls are TRBV7-9 and TRBJ1-1; D is possibly TRBD1 (6 bases). CDR3 length: 14 residues. CDR1 and CDR2 from the germline V gene are SEHNR and FQNEAQ (reference sequence). Trimming cost V 3 bases and J 6 bases, with 14 bases left between them. CDR3 bases: TGTGCCAGCAGCTTTTTGGGAGGGGGACCTGAAGCTTTCTTT. Translating gives CASSFLGGGPEAFF.

This clonotype appeared a few times. The chain uses TRBV7-2 and TRBJ2-5; no clear D. The CDR3 has 13 residues. V was cut by 1 base and J by 2 bases, with 5 bases left in between. Germline V gene data show CDR1 as SGHTA and CDR2 as FQGNSA. The chain's CDR3 is CASSLVRQETQYF. CDR3 nucleotide sequence: TGTGCCAGCAGCTTAGTGCGGCAAGAGACCCAGTACTTC.

This clonotype was seen at least ten times. This rearrangement joins TRBV29-1 to TRBJ2-1; 8 bases map to TRBD1. The J segment lost 9 bases and the V segment lost 7 bases, leaving 17 bases of the junction unmatched. Germline V gene data show CDR1 as SQVTM and CDR2 as ANQGSEA. This CDR3 is 15 amino acids long. CDR3: CSARYRTGPDGEQFF. In DNA form, the CDR3 reads TGCAGCGCGCGGTACAGGACAGGGCCCGATGGTGAGCAGTTCTTC.

This clonotype was seen a handful of times. The chain employs TRBV11-2 and TRBJ1-1, with unresolved D. The V gene lost 6 bases and the J gene lost 0 bases, with 11 bases spanning the gap. Germline lookup yields CDR1 SGHAT and CDR2 FQNNGV. The CDR3 is made up of 14 amino acids. CDR3 sequence (DNA): TGTGCCAGCAGGAACGTTGGGTTGAACACTGAAGCTTTCTTT. Its protein product is CASRNVGLNTEAFF.

Ten or more counts support this clonotype. The CDR3 reads CASSATGIGDEKLFF. The CDR3 DNA sequence: TGTGCCAGCAGCGCGACAGGGATCGGAGATGAAAAACTGTTTTTT. The chain uses TRBV7-2 and TRBJ1-4; 7 bases fit TRBD1. The CDR3 spans 15 residues. The V gene's germline CDR1 is SGHTA and CDR2 FQGNSA. The J segment lost 6 bases and the V segment lost 5 bases, leaving 9 bases of the junction unmatched.

The sample holds a few counts of this clonotype. The J gene is TRBJ2-7, the V gene TRBV20-1; 11 bases match TRBD2. Germline CDR1 is DFQATT and CDR2 is SNEGSKA (reference sequence). The ends lost 3 bases at V and 3 bases at J; junction bases unmatched: 4. The CDR3 extends over 14 amino acids. CDR3 sequence (DNA): TGCAGTGCTAGTCTAGCGGGAGGCCACTACGAGCAGTACTTC. Amino acid sequence: CSASLAGGHYEQYF.

The table lists this clonotype with many counts. The chain recombines TRBV5-1 with TRBJ2-3; D is unclear. The V end was cut by 0 bases, the J end by 3 bases, with 14 bases between. CDR1 is SGHRS, CDR2 YFSETQ, per germline. CDR3 length equals 16 residues. DNA of the CDR3: TGCGCCAGCAGCTTGGCCCCTCAATCTGGGACAGATACGCAGTATTTT. Translating it yields CASSLAPQSGTDTQYF.

The table lists this clonotype with many counts. The chain combines TRBV5-1 with TRBJ2-1, with D maybe TRBD2 (6 bases). Germline values: CDR1 SGHRS, CDR2 YFSETQ. CDR3 size: 12 residues. With 3 bases removed from V and 10 bases from J, the gap between germline ends came to 11 bases. The CDR3 sequence is CASSSLAEEQFF. For the CDR3, the DNA is TGCGCCAGCAGCTCCTTAGCGGAAGAGCAGTTCTTC.

J is TRBJ2-5 and V is TRBV5-1, with a weak D call TRBD2 (6 bases). Germline V gene data show CDR1 as SGHRS and CDR2 as YFSETQ. Trimming removed 0 bases from V and 9 bases from J, with 18 bases in between. This CDR3 is built from 15 residues. The CDR3 is CASSLAGLRDWAQYF. In DNA form, the CDR3 reads TGCGCCAGCAGCTTGGCAGGACTGCGGGATTGGGCCCAGTACTTC.

The chain carries TRBV20-1 and TRBJ1-2, with D possibly TRBD1 on 5 matching bases. The CDR3 length is 12 residues. V was clipped by 6 bases and J by 4 bases, with 12 bases between them. The germline CDR1 and CDR2 sequences are DFQATT and SNEGSKA (reference sequence). DNA of the CDR3: TGCAGTGCGTGGCAGGGTGTCTATGGCTACACCTTC. Protein product: CSAWQGVYGYTF.